The present T cell receptor beta chain was sequenced within a study of beta chain features in type 1 diabetes. As for the study in general: Healthy donors resembled patients in age, gender and cell yields. Sorted cells, approximately 110,000,000 in number, were examined across all samples.

Expressed TCRB transcripts were sequenced because the entire RNA isolate underwent reverse transcription. Sequencing was performed with immunoSEQ multiplex PCR; in TCRdb, only in-frame clones are kept and a portion is missing. The sample records approximately 470,000 clones, about 32% being singletons. A single heparinised blood sample, averaging roughly 110 mL, was obtained per donor. Study-level results: Across all four CD4+ subsets, people with type 1 diabetes showed modestly shorter TCRB CDR3s.

Between the trimmed V and J ends, which lost 5 bases and 5 bases, there was a span of 15 bases. The length of the CDR3 is 14 residues. The germline gives CDR1 LGHNA, CDR2 YNFKEQ. This clone was seen a handful of times. The antigen is undetermined. Specimen: naive CD4+ T cells from blood. This TCR came from a man between 18 and 35 years old in good health. The chain links TRBV4-2 to TRBJ2-5; TRBD1 or TRBD2 may be the D gene (5 bases each). CDR3 residues: CASSLTRGRETQYF. Written as DNA, the CDR3 is TGTGCCAGCAGCTTGACCCGGGGACGGGAGACCCAGTACTTC.